Below, 7 T cell receptor beta chains from the same sample are listed, as sequenced in a study of blood T cell repertoires in COVID-19. Clones were read by immunoSEQ multiplex PCR, and TCRdb kept only the in-frame ones, dropping some. The table has 250,000 to 350,000 clones, over 75% seen once. Specimen: peripheral blood. The source is a woman between 25 and 40 years old with COVID-19, enrolled during active disease.

This rearrangement joins TRBV3-1 (or the pseudogene TRBV3-2) to TRBJ2-5; D is undetermined. CDR1 and CDR2 (germline): LGHDT, YNNKEL (reference sequence). This CDR3 has 14 amino acids. V gave up 2 bases and J gave up 0 bases, with 7 bases separating them. The CDR3, as DNA: TGTGCCAGCAGCCAATGGGCCCACCAAGAGACCCAGTACTTC. This gives the protein CASSQWAHQETQYF.

This chain joins TRBV6-6 and TRBJ1-4; D not certain. The CDR3 loop spans 16 amino acids. Trimming took 2 bases from V and 3 from J, leaving 13 bases between them. Germline CDR1 is MNHNY and CDR2 is SVGAGI (reference sequence). CDR3 nucleotide sequence: TGTGCCAGCAGTTACGTACCGGCGGCAGCTAATGAAAAACTGTTTTTT. Residues: CASSYVPAAANEKLFF.

The chain recombines TRBV10-3 with TRBJ1-5; possibly TRBD1 for D (6 bases). The CDR3 spans 15 residues. Trimming stripped 2 bases from V and 7 bases from J, with 15 bases between. The V gene's germline CDR1 is ENHRY and CDR2 SYGVKD. The CDR3 sequence: CAISERGEGSQPQHF. CDR3 in DNA: TGTGCCATCAGTGAGAGGGGGGAGGGCAGCCAGCCCCAGCATTTT.

The V call is TRBV5-1, the J call TRBJ2-3; D remains unclear. This CDR3 has 14 residues. V lost 5 bases to trimming and J lost 1 base, with 11 bases between them. CDR1 and CDR2 from the germline V gene are SGHRS and YFSETQ. The DNA for the CDR3 is TGCGCCAGCAGTGGCAGGTCAGGCACAGATACGCAGTATTTT. Translated, it gives CASSGRSGTDTQYF. Together with reference TRBV5-1 and TRBJ2-3, the CDR3 gives the full variable domain: KAGVTQTPRYLIKTRGQQVTLSCSPISGHRSVSWYQQTPGQGLQFLFEYFSETQRNKGNFPGRFSGRQFSNSRSEMNVSTLELGDSALYLCASSGRSGTDTQYFGPGTRLTVL.

The genes are TRBV12-3 or TRBV12-4 and TRBJ1-1; D gene ambiguous. CDR3 size: 13 residues. The germline V and J ends were trimmed by 8 bases and 1 base, with 11 bases remaining between them. CDR3 sequence reads: CASERRGNTEAFF. The CDR3 DNA follows: TGTGCCAGCGAACGACGGGGGAACACTGAAGCTTTCTTT.

CDR3 protein: CASSLGAGRETQYF. The CDR3 DNA is TGTGCCAGCAGTTTAGGGGCAGGGCGAGAGACCCAGTACTTC. This sequence joins TRBV28 and TRBJ2-5, with D tentatively TRBD1 (5 bases). V was clipped by 2 bases and J by 4 bases, with 11 bases between them. The V gene's germline CDR1 is MDHEN and CDR2 SYDVKM. This CDR3 region has 14 residues.

The V and J genes are TRBV3-1 (or the pseudogene TRBV3-2) and TRBJ1-2; D gene ambiguous. The CDR3 is made up of 14 amino acids. The germline gives CDR1 LGHDT, CDR2 YNNKEL (reference sequence). Trimming stripped 1 base from V and 5 bases from J, with 11 bases between. CDR3 in amino acids: CASSQVSGGYGYTF. The CDR3 bases are TGTGCCAGCAGCCAAGTCTCCGGAGGATATGGCTACACCTTC.